Below, one T cell receptor (beta chain) is given with its context. The data originate from a study of blood T cell repertoires in COVID-19. Study overall: Samples taken during acute and convalescent COVID-19 were collected in the United States, Italy and Spain. T cells, B-cell-depleted T cells, or PBMCs supplied cDNA or gDNA.

Data came from immunoSEQ multiplex PCR; TCRdb stores just in-frame clones and leaves some out. Of 150,000 to 180,000 clones listed, approximately 85% were seen once; the top ten hold 0.6% to 0.65%. The CDR3 is made up of 12 amino acids. Trimming removed 6 bases at V and 7 bases at J, with 12 bases between. In germline, CDR1 is ENHRY, CDR2 SYGVKD. Seattle's enrolled individuals joined amid active infection and were then monitored longitudinally. This TCR was recovered from a man aged 60 to 69 with COVID-19, enrolled during active disease. Sample: peripheral blood. The chain is built from TRBV10-3 and TRBJ1-1; D unclear. CDR3 in amino acids: CAIRDDTYEAFF. In DNA form, the CDR3 reads TGTGCCATCAGGGATGACACCTATGAAGCTTTCTTT.